The 24 T cell receptor beta chains listed next were all sequenced from one sample in a study of T cell changes during pregnancy in multiple sclerosis. TCRdb keeps only in-frame clones here, not all; method: immunoSEQ multiplex PCR. The sample carries tens of thousands of clones, 89% recorded once. Here the sequenced sample was CD8+ T cells from peripheral blood mononuclear cells, taken in the second trimester of pregnancy. Receptors were obtained from a female donor with multiple sclerosis, enrolled in a pregnancy study.

The rearrangement joins TRBV28 to TRBJ2-3; 9 bases map to TRBD1. Trimming removed 5 bases from V and 1 base from J; junction bases left unmatched: 7. Germline values: CDR1 MDHEN, CDR2 SYDVKM. This CDR3 has 16 amino acids. CDR3 in amino acids: CASSPWTGVGTDTQYF. DNA of the CDR3: TGTGCCAGCAGTCCTTGGACAGGGGTAGGCACAGATACGCAGTATTTT.

The chain couples TRBV21-1 to TRBJ2-3; TRBD1 was called by the table and not checked on the DNA. TRBV21-1 constitutes a pseudogene. The CDR3 is 16 amino acids. CDR3 DNA sequence: TGTGCCAGCAGCAAAGCCGCAGGATACCCCACAGATACGCAGTATTTT. Encoded protein: CASSKAAGYPTDTQYF.

The rearrangement uses TRBV6-4 and TRBJ1-2, with TRBD1 identical over 10 bases. Germline V lookup: CDR1 MRHNA, CDR2 SNTAGT. There are 18 residues in the CDR3. V lost 5 bases, J lost 4 bases, and 16 bases stayed unmatched. The CDR3 loop reads CASSPHGTGEEFIYGYTF. For the CDR3, the DNA is TGTGCCAGCAGTCCCCATGGGACAGGGGAGGAATTTATCTATGGCTACACCTTC.

V is TRBV14 and J is TRBJ2-5; TRBD2 matches 8 bases. The germline V gene encodes CDR1 SGHDN and CDR2 FVKESK. Trimming removed 4 bases from V and 5 bases from J; junction bases left unmatched: 15. The CDR3 totals 17 residues. CDR3 loop: CASSPRLGAGVWETQYF. CDR3 DNA sequence: TGTGCCAGCAGCCCCCGGTTAGGAGCGGGAGTTTGGGAGACCCAGTACTTC.

This sequence joins TRBV10-3 and TRBJ2-1, with unresolved D. V lost 2 bases, J lost 4 bases, and 6 bases lay in between. CDR3 size: 13 residues. Germline V gene data show CDR1 as ENHRY and CDR2 as SYGVKD. CDR3 DNA: TGTGCCATCAGTGAGGCACTATACAATGAGCAGTTCTTC. Translated, it gives CAISEALYNEQFF.

The V gene is TRBV29-1, the J gene TRBJ1-2; D is unclear. Trimming removed 5 bases at V and 0 bases at J, with 10 bases between. In germline, CDR1 is SQVTM, CDR2 ANQGSEA. The CDR3 is 13 residues long. Written as DNA, the CDR3 is TGCAGCGTTCCGAGTTTAGCTAACTATGGCTACACCTTC. It yields the protein CSVPSLANYGYTF.

The chain has TRBV27 and TRBJ2-7; 7 bases fit TRBD2. The CDR3 consists of 14 residues. After removal of 0 bases from V and 6 bases from J, the junction contained 5 bases not matched to a gene. The germline V gene has CDR1 MNHEY and CDR2 SMNVEV (reference sequence). In DNA form, the CDR3 reads TGTGCCAGCAGTTTATCCCGGGGAGGGGTCGAGCAGTACTTC. It codes for CASSLSRGGVEQYF.

The V call is TRBV7-2, the J call TRBJ2-7; D unclear. Germline V gene sequence: CDR1 SGHTA, CDR2 FQGNSA. Trimming pared 3 bases from V and 4 bases from J, leaving 7 bases between. The CDR3 extends over 12 amino acids. CDR3 sequence reads: CASSFTVYEQYF. CDR3 nucleotides: TGTGCCAGCAGCTTCACGGTTTACGAGCAGTACTTC.

This clone is medium-sized within its sample. This rearrangement joins TRBV7-9 to TRBJ2-7; the D gene is possibly TRBD1 (6 bases). The CDR3 sequence is 15 residues long. Germline lookup yields CDR1 SEHNR and CDR2 FQNEAQ (reference sequence). The V end was cut by 3 bases, the J end by 3 bases, with 15 bases between. The DNA for the CDR3 is TGTGCCAGCAGCTTCGTTGGACAGAGGAACTACGAGCAGTACTTC. Translating it yields CASSFVGQRNYEQYF.

The chain is built from TRBV25-1 and TRBJ1-1, with TRBD1 matching 8 bases. The CDR3 runs 14 residues. From germline, CDR1 is MGHDK and CDR2 SYGVNS. V lost 6 bases, J lost 5 bases, and 8 bases stayed unmatched. The CDR3, as DNA: TGTGCCAGCAGGCCGGGCAGGGGGCTTACTGAAGCTTTCTTT. Encoded protein: CASRPGRGLTEAFF. Variable domain in full (rest from reference TRBV25-1 and TRBJ1-1): EADIYQTPRYLVIGTGKKITLECSQTMGHDKMYWYQQDPGMELHLIHYSYGVNSTEKGDLSSESTVSRIRTEHFPLTLESARPSHTSQYLCASRPGRGLTEAFFGQGTRLTVV.

The chain carries TRBV19 and TRBJ1-1; D is unclear. This CDR3 has 18 residues. Germline loops: CDR1 LNHDA, CDR2 SQIVND (reference sequence). V was clipped by 2 bases and J by 5 bases, with 24 bases between them. The DNA for the CDR3 is TGTGCCAGTAGTATATCCGCGGGTTGGGAACTGTTAGGTACTGAAGCTTTCTTT. Its translation: CASSISAGWELLGTEAFF.

The gene calls are TRBV7-6 and TRBJ2-7; D may be TRBD1 (5 bases). Germline CDR1 reads SGHVS; CDR2 reads FNYEAQ. This CDR3 has 12 amino acids. Deletions cut 4 bases from V and 3 bases from J, with 7 bases between. This CDR3 is CASSSGFYEQYF. The DNA for the CDR3 is TGTGCCAGCAGCTCAGGGTTCTACGAGCAGTACTTC.

This clone was detected once. The chain employs TRBV7-9 and TRBJ2-5; D is possibly TRBD1 (5 bases). The CDR3 loop spans 14 amino acids. V was clipped by 5 bases and J by 3 bases, with 13 bases between them. In germline, CDR1 is SEHNR, CDR2 FQNEAQ (reference sequence). The CDR3, as DNA: TGTGCCAGCAGCCCTAGGGGATCCGAAGAGACCCAGTACTTC. Its protein product is CASSPRGSEETQYF.

V is TRBV10-3 and J is TRBJ2-1, with TRBD1 as a possible D gene (6 bases). Germline loops: CDR1 ENHRY, CDR2 SYGVKD. V dropped 0 bases and J dropped 7 bases, with 16 bases sitting between them. There are 16 residues in the CDR3. The DNA for the CDR3 is TGTGCCATCAGTGAGTCATTAGGGGGAGAAGGGAATGAGCAGTTCTTC. Its protein product is CAISESLGGEGNEQFF.

This clone was observed once. The chain has TRBV7-9 and TRBJ2-5; 8 nucleotides agree with TRBD2. Germline loops: CDR1 SEHNR, CDR2 FQNEAQ (reference sequence). Trimming took 4 bases from V and 3 from J; bases not matched to a gene: 13. The CDR3 extends over 17 amino acids. The CDR3 spells CASSSYGAGGGEETQYF. The CDR3 nucleotides read TGTGCCAGCAGCTCCTATGGGGCGGGAGGAGGGGAAGAGACCCAGTACTTC.

This clone has a single count. This sequence joins TRBV6-1 and TRBJ1-1; the D is unclear. CDR3 size: 14 residues. Per germline, CDR1 MNHNS and CDR2 SASEGT. Trimming removed 3 bases at V and 5 bases at J, with 13 bases between. The CDR3 region has the DNA TGTGCCAGCAGTGAGGGGAGGGAAAAGACTGAAGCTTTCTTT. Translated: CASSEGREKTEAFF.

This clone was counted between two and nine times. V gene TRBV29-1 combines with J gene TRBJ1-1; unclear D gene. CDR3 length: 12 amino acids. The V and J ends lost 2 bases and 3 bases respectively, with 7 bases between them. Germline V gene lookup returns CDR1 SQVTM and CDR2 ANQGSEA. DNA of the CDR3: TGCAGCGTTGAAACGGAGGACACTGAAGCTTTCTTT. Translating gives CSVETEDTEAFF.

The chain combines TRBV11-3 with TRBJ2-3, with D possibly matching TRBD2 (5 bases). V lost 1 base to trimming and J lost 5 bases, with 10 bases between them. The CDR3 is made up of 14 amino acids. The V gene's germline CDR1 is SGHNT and CDR2 YENEEA. CDR3 protein: CASSLAGSGDTQYF. The CDR3, as DNA: TGTGCCAGCAGCTTAGCGGGATCGGGAGATACGCAGTATTTT.

The gene calls are TRBV27 and TRBJ2-2; D possibly corresponds to TRBD2 (6 bases). V was trimmed by 0 bases and J by 4 bases, leaving 9 bases between them. The CDR3 spans 15 residues. Germline CDR1 reads MNHEY; CDR2 reads SMNVEV (reference sequence). CDR3 amino acids: CASSLSSGGTGELFF. The CDR3 region has the DNA TGTGCCAGCAGTTTATCTAGCGGTGGCACCGGGGAGCTGTTTTTT.

CDR3 residues: CASSLTSNVPNEQFF. CDR3 sequence (DNA): TGTGCCAGCAGCTTAACTAGTAACGTTCCCAATGAGCAGTTCTTC. The chain couples TRBV7-9 to TRBJ2-1; D may be TRBD2 (5 bases). The V end was cut by 2 bases, the J end by 6 bases, with 14 bases between. The V gene's germline CDR1 is SEHNR and CDR2 FQNEAQ (reference sequence). The CDR3 consists of 15 residues.

This clone was seen once. This rearrangement joins TRBV27 to TRBJ1-2, with TRBD1 matching over 8 bases. The CDR3 is made up of 14 amino acids. Trimming at V came to 3 bases and at J to 2 bases, leaving 2 bases not matched to a gene. Germline loops: CDR1 MNHEY, CDR2 SMNVEV (reference sequence). The DNA of the CDR3 is TGTGCCAGCAGTTTTGGACAGGGAAACTATGGCTACACCTTC. Amino acids: CASSFGQGNYGYTF.

The chain couples TRBV1 to TRBJ2-7; TRBD2 reflects the table's D call only, with no check against the DNA. TRBV1 is listed as a pseudogene. The CDR3 has 18 residues. The CDR3: CTSSQDRLAPRRSYEQYF. DNA for the CDR3: TGCACCAGCAGCCAAGATCGACTAGCGCCCCGGAGGAGCTACGAGCAGTACTTC.

V usage is TRBV27 and J usage is TRBJ1-4; D gene ambiguous. Deletions cut 8 bases from V and 4 bases from J, with 17 bases between. Germline CDR1 MNHEY, CDR2 SMNVEV (reference sequence). CDR3 length: 15 amino acids. The CDR3 here is CASGQPSPLNEKLFF. The CDR3 region has the DNA TGTGCCAGCGGGCAACCCAGCCCCCTTAATGAAAAACTGTTTTTT.

This clone occurred once. The CDR3 is CASSLDPGQVYEQYF. The CDR3 nucleotides are TGTGCCAGCAGCTTAGACCCCGGACAGGTTTACGAGCAGTACTTC. The chain uses TRBV11-2 and TRBJ2-7; 7 bases are a match to TRBD1. The CDR3 loop spans 15 amino acids. J gave up 4 bases and V 0 bases, and 6 bases lay outside the gene matches. Germline V gene sequence: CDR1 SGHAT, CDR2 FQNNGV.